The rows below give T cell receptor beta chains drawn from one sample of a study of cytotoxic CD8 clonotypes in ibrutinib-treated CLL. Method: immunoSEQ multiplex PCR; TCRdb's copy keeps in-frame clones and lacks some. The table shows more than 85,000 clones, with roughly four fifths occurring only once. The sequencing here drew on PBMCs, taken after 24 months of ibrutinib treatment. The receptors were gathered from a human donor with chronic lymphocytic leukemia. The CDR3 runs from the conserved cysteine through the conserved F or W. The D gene is left open where the match is weak. Expanded clones are given a class, and other clones once, few, many or no size at all.

j_call | cdr3_length | v_call | clone_size | d_call | cdr3_nt | cdr3_aa
TRBJ1-1 | 11 | TRBV29-1 | . | . | TGCAGCGTTGGGGGGTCCACTGAAGCTTTCTTT | CSVGGSTEAFF
TRBJ2-2 | 13 | TRBV27 | few | . | TGTGCCAGCAGTTTATCGAGCGCCGGGGAGCTGTTTTTT | CASSLSSAGELFF
TRBJ2-7 | 14 | TRBV29-1 | . | TRBD1 | TGCAGCGCGGCTTCCGGGACAGGGGCCTACGAGCAGTACTTC | CSAASGTGAYEQYF
TRBJ2-5 | 15 | TRBV11-2 | . | TRBD2 | TGTGCCAGCAGCCCGCGGGGGGGTCGGGTCGAGACCCAGTACTTC | CASSPRGGRVETQYF
TRBJ2-7 | 15 | TRBV10-2 | few | TRBD2 | TGCGCCAGCAGTGATCCTAGCGGGAGCTCCTACGAGCAGTACTTC | CASSDPSGSSYEQYF
TRBJ1-2 | 11 | TRBV7-9 | . | . | TGTGCCAGCAGCCAGGACGGTCGCTACACCTTC | CASSQDGRYTF
TRBJ2-5 | 14 | TRBV27 | . | . | TGTGCCAGCCGCCCAGTGGGGTACCAAGAGACCCAGTACTTC | CASRPVGYQETQYF
TRBJ2-2 | 13 | TRBV5-8 | . | . | TGTGCCAGCAGCCCTGGACCCGGCGGGGAGCTGTTTTTT | CASSPGPGGELFF
TRBJ1-4 | 15 | TRBV10-3 | . | . | TGTGCCATCAGTGACCCGAGAGGGTTGGGTGAAAAACTGTTTTTT | CAISDPRGLGEKLFF
TRBJ2-1 | 17 | TRBV13 | . | TRBD2 | TGTGCCAGCAGCTGGACTAGCGCGAGCGGAGGCTACAATGAGCAGTTCTTC | CASSWTSASGGYNEQFF
TRBJ2-7 | 14 | TRBV19 | . | . | TGTGCCAGTAGTTCCGGGCGGGGACACCACGAGCAGTACTTC | CASSSGRGHHEQYF
TRBJ1-2 | 14 | TRBV25-1 | . | . | TGTGCCAGCAGTGAATCGAGAGCTAACTATGGCTACACCTTC | CASSESRANYGYTF
TRBJ2-1 | 15 | TRBV28 | . | TRBD2 | TGTGCCAGCAGTTCCTCGGGACTAGCGGACAATGAGCAGTTCTTC | CASSSSGLADNEQFF
TRBJ2-2 | 15 | TRBV5-1 | . | TRBD2 | TGCGCCAGCAAAACTAGCGGGCCAATCACCGGGGAGCTGTTTTTT | CASKTSGPITGELFF
TRBJ2-1 | 15 | TRBV27 | . | TRBD2 | TGTGCCAGCAGTCCCGGGACTAGCGGGAGGCTCTGGCAGTTCTTC | CASSPGTSGRLWQFF
TRBJ2-3 | 17 | TRBV7-9 | . | . | TGTGCCAGCAGCTCTGGGGCGGCTGGAGTGAGTACAGATACGCAGTATTTT | CASSSGAAGVSTDTQYF
TRBJ1-4 | 15 | TRBV18 | . | TRBD1 | TGTGCCAGCTCCCCTGAACAGGGGGCCGGTGAAAAACTGTTTTTT | CASSPEQGAGEKLFF
TRBJ2-3 | 11 | TRBV20-1 | . | . | TGCAGTGCTCCTACTCACGATACGCAGTATTTT | CSAPTHDTQYF
TRBJ2-2 | 15 | TRBV19 | . | TRBD1 | TGTGCCAGTAGTATCAGGACAGGGTTGGACGGGGAGCTGTTTTTT | CASSIRTGLDGELFF
TRBJ1-3 | 14 | TRBV14 | . | . | TGTGCCAGCAGCCACTGGGTCTCTGGAAACACCATATATTTT | CASSHWVSGNTIYF
TRBJ1-2 | 14 | TRBV7-2 | . | . | TGTGCCAGCAGCTACAACCCGGGATTGGAGGGCTACACCTTC | CASSYNPGLEGYTF
TRBJ1-2 | 14 | TRBV5-4 | . | . | TGTGCCAGCAGTCGTTTTACGGGGAACTATGGCTACACCTTC | CASSRFTGNYGYTF
TRBJ2-7 | 14 | TRBV28 | . | TRBD2 | TGTGCCAGCAGTACCGCGGGAGCTGTTTACGAGCAGTACTTC | CASSTAGAVYEQYF
TRBJ1-1 | 14 | TRBV11-2 | . | . | TGTGCCAGCAGCTCCATGTCCGGTGCCACTGAAGCTTTCTTT | CASSSMSGATEAFF
TRBJ2-3 | 14 | TRBV5-1 | . | . | TGCGCCAGCAGTGGGACGGACTCCCCATATACGCAGTATTTT | CASSGTDSPYTQYF
TRBJ1-5 | 12 | TRBV15 | . | . | TGTGCCACCAGCTCGGACCGACGGCCCCAGCATTTT | CATSSDRRPQHF
TRBJ2-2 | 14 | TRBV21-1 | few | . | TGTGCCAGCAGCACGGGGGAAAACACCGGGGAGCTGTTTTTT | CASSTGENTGELFF
TRBJ2-1 | 12 | TRBV2 | . | TRBD1 | TGTGCCAGCAGTGAAGGGGACAGGGAGCGGCTCTTC | CASSEGDRERLF
TRBJ1-2 | 16 | TRBV10-3 | . | TRBD1 | TGTGCCATCAGTGAGGGAGACAGGGGGGCTCGGCGGGGCTACACCTTC | CAISEGDRGARRGYTF
TRBJ2-7 | 14 | TRBV27 | . | TRBD1 | TGTGCCAGCAGTCTCCGGACAGGAATCCACGAGCAGTACTTC | CASSLRTGIHEQYF
TRBJ2-3 | 14 | TRBV4-1 | . | TRBD2 | TGCGCCAGCAGCCGAGCGGGAGGGGGAGATACGCAGTATTTT | CASSRAGGGDTQYF
TRBJ1-1 | 14 | TRBV14 | . | . | TGTGCCAGCAGACTTACCAGGGGAGGCACTGAAGCTTTCTTT | CASRLTRGGTEAFF
TRBJ2-3 | 19 | TRBV4-3 | . | TRBD2 | TGCGCCAGCAGCCAAGATCTGGCTCGGCGGGGGGGTAGCACAGATACGCAGTATTTT | CASSQDLARRGGSTDTQYF
TRBJ1-3 | 15 | TRBV27 | few | TRBD1 | TGTGCCAGCAGTCCAAGGGGGCTATCTGGAAACACCATATATTTT | CASSPRGLSGNTIYF
TRBJ1-3 | 15 | TRBV6-5 | . | . | TGTGCCAGCAGTTACAGGGGACTCTCTGGAAACACCATATATTTT | CASSYRGLSGNTIYF
TRBJ2-7 | 15 | TRBV14 | . | TRBD1 | TGTGCCAGCAGCCAACCCGGGACAGGGAGGAACGAGCAGTACTTC | CASSQPGTGRNEQYF
TRBJ2-1 | 13 | TRBV5-6 | . | . | TGTGCCAGCAGCTTGGTAGTTCCCAGTGAGCAGTTCTTC | CASSLVVPSEQFF
TRBJ1-5 | 13 | TRBV19 | few | TRBD1 | TGTGCCAGTACCCGACAGGGAGGCCAGCCCCAGCATTTT | CASTRQGGQPQHF
TRBJ1-1 | 15 | TRBV5-1 | . | . | TGCGCCAGCAGCCCTAGGGGGGAATGGAACACTGAAGCTTTCTTT | CASSPRGEWNTEAFF
TRBJ2-3 | 15 | TRBV7-9 | . | . | TGTGCCAGCAGCCGGAACGACGGAGCCAGCCATACGCAGTATTTT | CASSRNDGASHTQYF
TRBJ2-6 | 15 | TRBV7-2 | few | TRBD1 | TGTGCCAGCAGTTTGACAGGGGGTAGGGCCAACGTCCTGACTTTC | CASSLTGGRANVLTF
TRBJ1-1 | 14 | TRBV9 | . | . | TGTGCCAGCAGCCCAGCGTTGGTCGGCACTGAAGCTTTCTTT | CASSPALVGTEAFF
TRBJ2-1 | 13 | TRBV7-2 | . | TRBD1 | TGTGCCACCGGGACAGGGGGCCTGAATGAGCAGTTCTTC | CATGTGGLNEQFF
TRBJ2-5 | 11 | TRBV7-6 | . | . | TGTGCCAGCAGCTCCTCTGAGACCCAGTACTTC | CASSSSETQYF
TRBJ2-7 | 15 | TRBV6-1 | . | TRBD1 | TGTGCCAGCAGTGGGCGGGACAGGGGCGTGGGAGAGCAGTACTTC | CASSGRDRGVGEQYF